A single sample gave rise to the 26 T cell receptor beta chains below, sequenced in a study of T cell repertoires in cytomegalovirus infection. A single record per CDR3 protein comes from TCRdb applying MiXCR to the reads. The table lists around 740,000 distinct CDR3 sequences, 35% to 45% of them singletons, with about 2.8% in the top ten. The sequenced sample consisted of PBMCs. The origin of the receptors is a human donor in good health (CMV status not recorded). Some clones in this sample may be carry-over from other donors' samples.

The chain couples TRBV2 to TRBJ2-3; 11 positions match TRBD2. CDR1 and CDR2 (germline): SNHLY, FYNNEI. The CDR3 length is 17 residues. V was pared by 4 bases and J by 2 bases, with 8 bases of the junction left unmatched. The DNA for the CDR3 is TGTGCCAGCAGTGGCGAGGGGACTAGCGGCAACACAGATACGCAGTATTTT. Protein sequence: CASSGEGTSGNTDTQYF.

The V and J genes are TRBV2 and TRBJ2-3; possibly TRBD1 for D (5 bases). V lost 2 bases and J 4 bases, leaving 16 bases between the germline ends. This CDR3 comprises 16 residues. Germline loops: CDR1 SNHLY, CDR2 FYNNEI. The DNA for the CDR3 is TGTGCCAGCAGTGAAAGGTTGCAGGGTGGTGCAGATACGCAGTATTTT. Its translation is CASSERLQGGADTQYF.

In its sample, this clonotype was seen once. The junction shows a germline mismatch at one end, possibly a read error. V is TRBV5-1 and J is TRBJ2-3; TRBD2 agrees at 12 bases. From germline, CDR1 is SGHRS and CDR2 YFSETQ. This CDR3 is 16 amino acids long. The chain's CDR3 is CASTLLAGGQSDTQYF. Written as DNA, the CDR3 is TGCGCCAGCACCTTGCTAGCGGGGGGGCAATCGGATACGCAGTATTTT.

This clonotype has more than one count but fewer than ten. This chain uses TRBV6-6 with TRBJ1-5; TRBD1 might be the D (6 bases). Germline CDR1 reads MNHNY; CDR2 reads SVGAGI (reference sequence). The CDR3 sequence is 17 residues long. Trimming stripped 7 bases from V and 1 base from J, with 20 bases between. For the CDR3, the DNA is TGTGCCAGCACCCTCCCGCCGGGGGGCTCGAGCAATCAGCCCCAGCATTTT. It yields the protein CASTLPPGGSSNQPQHF.

The V and J genes are TRBV12-3 or TRBV12-4 and TRBJ2-7, with 10 positions matching TRBD1. This CDR3 has 15 amino acids. V gave up 2 bases and J gave up 6 bases; unmatched junction bases: 7. The CDR3 coding sequence is TGTGCCAGCAGTTTAAGACAGGGGGCCGTTGGCGAGCAGTACTTC. Translation: CASSLRQGAVGEQYF.

As DNA, the CDR3 is TGCAGCGTTGAAGCTGGGACAGAGACCGGGGAGCTGTTTTTT. Amino acids: CSVEAGTETGELFF. The genes are TRBV29-1 and TRBJ2-2; 7 bases line up with TRBD1. Germline trimming cut 1 base from V and 5 bases from J; bases unmatched to any gene: 4. Germline-derived CDR1 and CDR2 are SQVTM and ANQGSEA. The CDR3 loop spans 14 amino acids.

This chain links TRBV30 with TRBJ1-5; D not resolved. Trimming left V 2 bases short and J 4 bases short, with 12 bases between. CDR1 GTSNPN and CDR2 SVGIG come from the germline V gene (reference sequence). The CDR3 is 14 residues long. The CDR3 region is CAWSKGHGNQPQHF. CDR3 nucleotides: TGTGCCTGGAGTAAAGGCCACGGGAATCAGCCCCAGCATTTT.

CDR3 amino acids: CASSLPTLAFTYEQYF. The CDR3 DNA follows: TGTGCCAGCAGCCTCCCTACCCTAGCGTTTACCTACGAGCAGTACTTC. The chain joins TRBV7-2 to TRBJ2-7; D possibly corresponds to TRBD2 (6 bases). V lost 5 bases and J 2 bases, leaving 19 bases between the germline ends. This CDR3 spans 16 amino acids. Germline V CDR1 and CDR2: SGHTA, FQGNSA.

This clonotype was seen repeatedly, ten times or more. This chain uses TRBV7-8 with TRBJ2-1; 14 bases map to TRBD2. Germline CDR1 and CDR2: SGHVS and FQNEAQ. Losses at the gene ends were 3 bases for V and 1 base for J; bases not matched to a gene: 11. The CDR3 has 20 amino acids. The CDR3 coding sequence is TGTGCCAGCAGCTTGAGACTAGCGGGAGGGTTTATGACATCCTACAATGAGCAGTTCTTC. Its translation: CASSLRLAGGFMTSYNEQFF.

Comments on this clonotype: One end of the junction does not line up with germline, which may come from a read error. The chain uses TRBV7-2 and TRBJ2-3; no reliable D call. CDR3 size: 15 residues. Germline CDR1 SGHTA, CDR2 FQGNSA. CDR3 loop: CANSKSPDGTDTQYF. The CDR3 DNA is TGTGCCAACAGCAAAAGCCCGGACGGCACAGATACGCAGTATTTT. Drawing the rest from reference TRBV7-2 and TRBJ2-3, the complete variable domain is GAGVSQSPSNKVTEKGKDVELRCDPISGHTALYWYRQSLGQGLEFLIYFQGNSAPDKSGLPSDRFSAERTGGSVSTLTIQRTQQEDSAVYLCANSKSPDGTDTQYFGPGTRLTVL.

The chain is built from TRBV6-1 and TRBJ2-7; 12 bases are shared with TRBD2. CDR1 is MNHNS and CDR2 is SASEGT in the germline V gene. Trimming took 7 bases from V and 2 from J; bases not matched to a gene: 6. This CDR3 has 15 residues. CDR3 loop: CASIPTSGGPYEQYF. In DNA form, the CDR3 reads TGTGCCAGCATTCCAACTAGCGGGGGGCCCTACGAGCAGTACTTC.

V and J are TRBV6-2 or TRBV6-3 and TRBJ1-2; unclear D gene. Germline assignment: CDR1 MNHEY and CDR2 SVGEGT. The ends were cut back, 2 bases at V and 0 bases at J, with 13 bases in the middle. CDR3 size: 16 residues. DNA of the CDR3: TGTGCCAGCAGTTACGGCGAGACGGCATCTAACTATGGCTACACCTTC. Residues: CASSYGETASNYGYTF.

As regards this clonotype: This could be a read error, since a much larger clone is one nucleotide away. V is TRBV6-5 and J is TRBJ1-1; D is unclear. The CDR3 has 15 amino acids. Germline V gene lookup returns CDR1 MNHEY and CDR2 SVGAGI. The CDR3 nucleotides are TGTGCCCGCAGGCCGGACCGGTGGGTTCGGACTGAAGCTTTCTTT. It is translated as CARRPDRWVRTEAFF.

This clonotype was seen many times. This rearrangement joins TRBV7-2 to TRBJ2-7; no clear D. The CDR3 spans 12 residues. V dropped 5 bases and J dropped 3 bases, with 8 bases sitting between them. Germline values: CDR1 SGHTA, CDR2 FQGNSA. DNA for the CDR3: TGTGCCAGCAGCGCAGACGGCTACGAGCAGTACTTC. Protein sequence: CASSADGYEQYF.

This clonotype came up a few times. J is TRBJ1-5 and V is TRBV11-2; possibly TRBD1 for D (5 bases). Germline CDR1 reads SGHAT; CDR2 reads FQNNGV. The CDR3 extends over 15 amino acids. The V and J ends lost 5 bases and 2 bases respectively, with 13 bases between them. The CDR3 is CASSPGGGGNQPQHF. The CDR3 DNA reads TGTGCCAGCAGCCCCGGGGGAGGGGGCAATCAGCCCCAGCATTTT.

The V gene is TRBV20-1, the J gene TRBJ2-5; D not resolved. The CDR3 has 15 residues. Germline V CDR1 and CDR2: DFQATT, SNEGSKA (reference sequence). V gave up 6 bases and J gave up 2 bases, with 19 bases separating them. DNA of the CDR3: TGCAGTGCCCATCACCCCCAGTTCAGTCAAGAGACCCAGTACTTC. Encoded protein: CSAHHPQFSQETQYF.

The CDR3 region is CASSFGGLRNEQFF. The CDR3 region has the DNA TGTGCCAGCAGCTTCGGGGGACTACGCAATGAGCAGTTCTTC. This rearrangement joins TRBV5-4 to TRBJ2-1, with TRBD2 matching over 7 bases. The CDR3 runs to 14 residues. The V segment lost 2 bases and the J segment 6 bases; nucleotides outside the gene matches: 5. Germline V lookup: CDR1 SGHNT, CDR2 YYREEE (reference sequence).

This clonotype was picked up one time. The rearrangement joins TRBV6-6 to TRBJ1-1; TRBD1 is a possible D gene (5 bases). V lost 7 bases to trimming and J lost 12 bases, with 15 bases between them. CDR3 length: 11 residues. Germline lookup yields CDR1 MNHNY and CDR2 SVGAGI (reference sequence). CDR3 DNA: TGTGCCAGCATTTATCGAGGGACGCCTTTCTTT. As protein: CASIYRGTPFF.

This clonotype was seen once. An end of the junction does not agree with germline; a read error may underlie this. The chain is built from TRBV27 and TRBJ1-6, with 8 bases matching TRBD1. The CDR3 runs 17 residues. CDR1 is MNHEY, CDR2 SMNVEV, per germline (reference sequence). DNA of the CDR3: TGTGCCAGCAGTTTAAAAGGACAGGGAATCTTTAATTCACCCCTCCAATTT. This sequence encodes CASSLKGQGIFNSPLQF.

V usage is TRBV19 and J usage is TRBJ1-1, with no clear D. Trimming pared 5 bases from V and 3 bases from J, leaving 13 bases between. The CDR3 extends over 14 amino acids. Germline loops: CDR1 LNHDA, CDR2 SQIVND (reference sequence). The CDR3 coding sequence is TGTGCCAGTAGTGTTCCCCGCTCGGACACTGAAGCTTTCTTT. Its protein product is CASSVPRSDTEAFF.

In DNA, the CDR3 is TGTGCCAGTACCCCCCTGAGGGGGCCCACCTACAATGAGCAGTTCTTC. Its protein is CASTPLRGPTYNEQFF. The V gene is TRBV19, the J gene TRBJ2-1, with TRBD1 identical over 7 bases. The CDR3 has 16 residues. J gave up 2 bases and V 7 bases, and 11 bases lay outside the gene matches. Germline V CDR1 and CDR2: LNHDA, SQIVND (reference sequence).

The chain has TRBV7-8 and TRBJ2-1, with 7 bases fitting TRBD2. V lost 4 bases, J lost 0 bases, and 15 bases stayed unmatched. The CDR3 length is 19 residues. Germline V gives CDR1 SGHVS, CDR2 FQNEAQ. The CDR3 bases are TGTGCCAGCAGCTCTTGGATGTGGAGCGGGACGAGCTCCTACAATGAGCAGTTCTTC. This translates into CASSSWMWSGTSSYNEQFF.

The genes are TRBV7-9 and TRBJ1-5; no reliable D call. Trimming shortened V by 4 bases and J by 1 base, and 8 bases separated the two germline ends. CDR3 length: 14 residues. Per the germline V gene, CDR1 is SEHNR and CDR2 is FQNEAQ (reference sequence). The CDR3 DNA sequence: TGTGCCAGCAGCTCATATCCCAGCAATCAGCCCCAGCATTTT. It encodes CASSSYPSNQPQHF.

This clonotype was seen more than once but under ten times. The chain uses TRBV28 and TRBJ2-5; 8 bases agree with TRBD1. V gave up 4 bases and J gave up 6 bases; unmatched junction bases: 1. Germline V lookup: CDR1 MDHEN, CDR2 SYDVKM. The CDR3 spans 12 residues. In nucleotides, the CDR3 is TGTGCCAGCAGTTGGACAGGGAAGACCCAGTACTTC. It yields the protein CASSWTGKTQYF.

The chain combines TRBV6-1 with TRBJ1-6, with 7 bases matching TRBD1. Germline values: CDR1 MNHNS, CDR2 SASEGT. This CDR3 spans 15 amino acids. The junction had 4 bases not matched to a gene; V was cut back by 6 bases and J by 2 bases. CDR3 coding DNA: TGTGCCAGCAGGGAGACAGGGCCCTATAATTCACCCCTCCACTTT. Its protein product is CASRETGPYNSPLHF.

The chain joins TRBV29-1 to TRBJ2-5; TRBD2 matches 11 bases. This CDR3 spans 16 amino acids. The V gene's germline CDR1 is SQVTM and CDR2 ANQGSEA. J was trimmed by 0 bases and V by 4 bases; bases with no gene match: 7. The CDR3 reads CSVASGRFRDQETQYF. In DNA form, the CDR3 reads TGCAGCGTTGCTAGCGGGAGGTTTCGGGACCAAGAGACCCAGTACTTC.